These T cell receptor beta chains were read from a single sample in a study of blood T cell repertoires in COVID-19. Sequencing was performed with immunoSEQ multiplex PCR; in TCRdb, only in-frame clones are kept and a portion is missing. The sample yields fewer than 150,000 clones, more than 70% seen once. Sequences were obtained from peripheral blood. These receptor sequences come from a woman aged 60-75 years with COVID-19, enrolled during active disease. CDR3s include the opening cysteine and the closing phenylalanine or tryptophan. A D gene is named only where the DNA matches it firmly. Size tells how often a clone was seen (once, few, many) or the class of an expanded clone, and some rows leave it out.

j_gene: TRBJ2-3; abundance: .; d_gene: .; v_gene: TRBV7-9; CDR3aa: CASRPTGNTDTQYF; CDR3nt: TGTGCCAGCAGACCCACCGGGAACACAGATACGCAGTATTTT
j_gene: TRBJ2-3; abundance: once; d_gene: .; v_gene: TRBV24-1; CDR3aa: CATSDLATSTDTQYF; CDR3nt: TGTGCCACCAGTGATTTGGCGACTAGCACAGATACGCAGTATTTT
j_gene: TRBJ2-7; abundance: many; d_gene: .; v_gene: TRBV6-9; CDR3aa: CASSPPDGDTCYEQYF; CDR3nt: TGTGCCAGCAGTCCCCCCGATGGGGACACCTGCTACGAGCAGTACTTC
j_gene: TRBJ2-3; abundance: .; d_gene: .; v_gene: TRBV5-4; CDR3aa: CASSPGLDTDTQYF; CDR3nt: TGTGCCAGCAGCCCGGGACTCGACACAGATACGCAGTATTTT
j_gene: TRBJ1-1; abundance: .; d_gene: TRBD1; v_gene: TRBV6-5; CDR3aa: CASTLDRENTEAFF; CDR3nt: TGTGCCAGCACCTTAGACAGGGAGAACACTGAAGCTTTCTTT
j_gene: TRBJ1-1; abundance: .; d_gene: .; v_gene: TRBV4-3; CDR3aa: CASSHPVQGNTEAFF; CDR3nt: TGCGCCAGCAGCCATCCTGTACAGGGAAACACTGAAGCTTTCTTT
j_gene: TRBJ1-2; abundance: .; d_gene: .; v_gene: TRBV5-1; CDR3aa: CASSLRQNYGYTF; CDR3nt: TGCGCCAGCAGCTTGAGACAGAATTATGGCTACACCTTC
j_gene: TRBJ1-6; abundance: .; d_gene: TRBD1; v_gene: TRBV18; CDR3aa: CASSPGQGPNSYNSPLHF; CDR3nt: TGTGCCAGCTCACCCGGACAGGGGCCTAACTCCTATAATTCACCCCTCCACTTT
j_gene: TRBJ1-1; abundance: .; d_gene: TRBD1; v_gene: TRBV18; CDR3aa: CASSPSDRGLTFF; CDR3nt: TGTGCCAGCTCACCAAGCGACAGGGGGTTGACTTTCTTT
j_gene: TRBJ2-1; abundance: .; d_gene: TRBD2; v_gene: TRBV10-3; CDR3aa: CAISGGPSYNEQFF; CDR3nt: TGTGCCATTAGCGGGGGGCCCTCCTACAATGAGCAGTTCTTC
j_gene: TRBJ1-1; abundance: .; d_gene: .; v_gene: TRBV28; CDR3aa: CASSLPFQGGRNTEAFF; CDR3nt: TGTGCCAGCAGTTTACCTTTCCAGGGAGGTCGGAACACTGAAGCTTTCTTT
j_gene: TRBJ1-2; abundance: .; d_gene: .; v_gene: TRBV2; CDR3aa: CASSETGGYGYTF; CDR3nt: TGTGCCAGCAGTGAAACGGGGGGCTATGGCTACACCTTC
j_gene: TRBJ1-2; abundance: .; d_gene: .; v_gene: TRBV7-6; CDR3aa: CASSPRRGAFYGYTF; CDR3nt: TGTGCCAGCAGCCCCCGGCGAGGAGCCTTCTATGGCTACACCTTC
j_gene: TRBJ1-6; abundance: .; d_gene: TRBD1; v_gene: TRBV30; CDR3aa: CAWVRDRGYSPLHF; CDR3nt: TGTGCCTGGGTCCGGGACAGGGGATATTCACCCCTCCACTTT
j_gene: TRBJ2-2; abundance: .; d_gene: .; v_gene: TRBV5-5; CDR3aa: CASSGTGYTGELFF; CDR3nt: TGTGCCAGCAGCGGAACAGGGTACACCGGGGAGCTGTTTTTT
j_gene: TRBJ1-2; abundance: .; d_gene: TRBD1; v_gene: TRBV24-1; CDR3aa: CATSDSAETGDPYTF; CDR3nt: TGTGCCACCAGTGATTCCGCCGAGACAGGGGACCCCTACACCTTC
j_gene: TRBJ2-1; abundance: few; d_gene: TRBD2; v_gene: TRBV19; CDR3aa: CASIPQGLAGEKQFF; CDR3nt: TGTGCCAGTATTCCCCAGGGACTAGCGGGGGAAAAGCAGTTCTTC
j_gene: TRBJ1-1; abundance: .; d_gene: TRBD1; v_gene: TRBV19; CDR3aa: CASTSNRGTGELDTEAFF; CDR3nt: TGTGCCAGTACCTCGAACCGGGGGACAGGGGAACTAGACACTGAAGCTTTCTTT
j_gene: TRBJ2-5; abundance: .; d_gene: .; v_gene: TRBV5-1; CDR3aa: CASSPVTDSILQETQYF; CDR3nt: TGCGCCAGCAGCCCAGTGACAGACTCAATTCTCCAAGAGACCCAGTACTTC
j_gene: TRBJ2-5; abundance: .; d_gene: .; v_gene: TRBV25-1; CDR3aa: CASGHPGSLGTQYF; CDR3nt: TGTGCCAGTGGGCATCCGGGATCACTCGGGACCCAGTACTTC
j_gene: TRBJ2-5; abundance: few; d_gene: TRBD2; v_gene: TRBV19; CDR3aa: CASSGTGGTQETQYF; CDR3nt: TGTGCCAGTAGTGGGACGGGGGGGACCCAAGAGACCCAGTACTTC
j_gene: TRBJ1-2; abundance: .; d_gene: TRBD1; v_gene: TRBV24-1; CDR3aa: CATSEGQFYGYTF; CDR3nt: TGTGCCACCAGTGAGGGACAGTTCTATGGCTACACCTTC
j_gene: TRBJ2-3; abundance: .; d_gene: TRBD2; v_gene: TRBV11-2; CDR3aa: CASSFLGSGYTDTQYF; CDR3nt: TGTGCCAGCAGCTTCTTGGGTAGCGGGTACACAGATACGCAGTATTTT
j_gene: TRBJ2-3; abundance: few; d_gene: TRBD1; v_gene: TRBV4-1; CDR3aa: CASSSGFDRGAGTDTQYF; CDR3nt: TGCGCCAGCAGCTCGGGATTTGACAGGGGCGCGGGCACAGATACGCAGTATTTT
j_gene: TRBJ2-7; abundance: .; d_gene: TRBD1; v_gene: TRBV12-3/TRBV12-4; CDR3aa: CASATGGIYEQYF; CDR3nt: TGTGCCAGTGCGACAGGGGGCATTTACGAGCAGTACTTC
j_gene: TRBJ1-1; abundance: .; d_gene: .; v_gene: TRBV19; CDR3aa: CASSIVPWNTEAFF; CDR3nt: TGTGCCAGTAGTATAGTCCCTTGGAACACTGAAGCTTTCTTT
j_gene: TRBJ2-5; abundance: .; d_gene: .; v_gene: TRBV4-1; CDR3aa: CASSQNTQETQYF; CDR3nt: TGCGCCAGCAGCCAAAACACGCAAGAGACCCAGTACTTC
j_gene: TRBJ1-4; abundance: once; d_gene: .; v_gene: TRBV19; CDR3aa: CASSTDNLGKLFF; CDR3nt: TGTGCCAGTAGTACTGACAATCTTGGAAAACTGTTTTTT
j_gene: TRBJ1-1; abundance: .; d_gene: .; v_gene: TRBV2; CDR3aa: CASRYGNTEAFF; CDR3nt: TGTGCCAGCCGGTATGGGAACACTGAAGCTTTCTTT
j_gene: TRBJ1-1; abundance: .; d_gene: .; v_gene: TRBV27; CDR3aa: CATLDSGNTEAFF; CDR3nt: TGTGCCACCCTGGACAGCGGGAACACTGAAGCTTTCTTT
j_gene: TRBJ1-1; abundance: .; d_gene: .; v_gene: TRBV4-2; CDR3aa: CASSQWTQGPDTEAFF; CDR3nt: TGTGCCAGCAGCCAATGGACTCAAGGGCCTGACACTGAAGCTTTCTTT
j_gene: TRBJ1-1; abundance: .; d_gene: .; v_gene: TRBV2; CDR3aa: CASSVDSWGRMNTEAFF; CDR3nt: TGTGCCAGCAGTGTCGATAGTTGGGGGCGAATGAACACTGAAGCTTTCTTT
j_gene: TRBJ2-1; abundance: .; d_gene: TRBD1; v_gene: TRBV7-3; CDR3aa: CASSLYAGGFGNEQFF; CDR3nt: TGTGCCAGCAGCTTATATGCAGGGGGCTTCGGTAATGAGCAGTTCTTC
j_gene: TRBJ1-1; abundance: .; d_gene: .; v_gene: TRBV3-1/TRBV3-2; CDR3aa: CASSQKASRDTEAFF; CDR3nt: TGTGCCAGCAGCCAGAAAGCCTCCAGGGACACTGAAGCTTTCTTT
j_gene: TRBJ2-3; abundance: .; d_gene: TRBD2; v_gene: TRBV13; CDR3aa: CASSFSLAGSTDTQYF; CDR3nt: TGTGCCAGCAGCTTCTCGCTAGCGGGCAGCACAGATACGCAGTATTTT
j_gene: TRBJ1-5; abundance: .; d_gene: .; v_gene: TRBV7-2; CDR3aa: CASSPRGGDQPQHF; CDR3nt: TGTGCCAGCAGCCCGAGGGGGGGCGATCAGCCCCAGCATTTT
j_gene: TRBJ2-5; abundance: .; d_gene: .; v_gene: TRBV7-3; CDR3aa: CASSPGVGAETQYF; CDR3nt: TGTGCCAGCAGCCCGGGGGTCGGGGCGGAGACCCAGTACTTC
j_gene: TRBJ1-4; abundance: .; d_gene: TRBD1; v_gene: TRBV6-6; CDR3aa: CASSYSTGVNEKLFF; CDR3nt: TGTGCCAGCAGTTACTCGACAGGGGTAAATGAAAAACTGTTTTTT
j_gene: TRBJ1-5; abundance: .; d_gene: .; v_gene: TRBV2; CDR3aa: CASKRGNQPQHF; CDR3nt: TGTGCCAGCAAGAGGGGCAATCAGCCCCAGCATTTT
j_gene: TRBJ1-2; abundance: .; d_gene: TRBD1; v_gene: TRBV4-2; CDR3aa: CASSQATGVEGYTF; CDR3nt: TGTGCCAGCAGCCAAGCGACAGGGGTAGAAGGCTACACCTTC
j_gene: TRBJ1-1; abundance: few; d_gene: TRBD1; v_gene: TRBV24-1; CDR3aa: CATSDPSTGGEAFF; CDR3nt: TGTGCCACCAGTGACCCTTCTACAGGGGGCGAAGCTTTCTTT